This T cell receptor beta chain was recovered during a study of cytomegalovirus exposure and HLA in healthy donors. Study information: The same platform used for the approximately 700 first-cohort repertoires was also used for the 130 or so validation repertoires, as a later analysis reported.

TCRdb's table, derived via immunoSEQ multiplex PCR, lists solely in-frame clones and lacks some. The sample consists of over 120,000 clones, over 80% of them appearing once. V was trimmed by 0 bases and J by 3 bases, leaving 8 bases between them. Germline V gene sequence: CDR1 LNHNV, CDR2 YYDKDF (reference sequence). The CDR3 has 14 residues. In its sample, this clone was seen a few times. The antigen remains unidentified. General observations from the study: The authors confirmed in vitro that three CMV-associated chains were specific for CMV antigens. Rarity marked most TCR sequences, yet some public TCRs occurred in many donors. The study recorded 150 to 200 TCR beta chains that were cytomegalovirus-associated.

The genes are TRBV15 and TRBJ1-2; D may be TRBD1 (6 bases). The receptor was isolated from a woman in her 30s in good health and CMV-seropositive. The sequenced sample consisted of PBMCs. CDR3 DNA: TGTGCCACCAGCAGAGACCGGACAGACTATGGCTACACCTTC. Translated, it gives CATSRDRTDYGYTF. The full variable domain, completed using reference TRBV15 and TRBJ1-2, is DAMVIQNPRYQVTQFGKPVTLSCSQTLNHNVMYWYQQKSSQAPKLLFHYYDKDFNNEADTPDNFQSRRPNTSFCFLDIRSPGLGDTAMYLCATSRDRTDYGYTFGSGTRLTVV.